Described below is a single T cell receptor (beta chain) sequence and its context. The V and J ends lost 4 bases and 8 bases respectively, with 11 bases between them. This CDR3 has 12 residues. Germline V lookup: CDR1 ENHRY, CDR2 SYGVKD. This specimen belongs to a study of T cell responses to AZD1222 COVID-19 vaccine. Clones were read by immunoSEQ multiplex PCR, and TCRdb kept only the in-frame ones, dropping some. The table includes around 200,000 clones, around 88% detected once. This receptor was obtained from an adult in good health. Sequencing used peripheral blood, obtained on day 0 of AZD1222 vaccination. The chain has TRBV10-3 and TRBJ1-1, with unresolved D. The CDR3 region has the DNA TGTGCCATCAGTGCCCTGGGTGAGGAAGCTTTCTTT. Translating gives CAISALGEEAFF.